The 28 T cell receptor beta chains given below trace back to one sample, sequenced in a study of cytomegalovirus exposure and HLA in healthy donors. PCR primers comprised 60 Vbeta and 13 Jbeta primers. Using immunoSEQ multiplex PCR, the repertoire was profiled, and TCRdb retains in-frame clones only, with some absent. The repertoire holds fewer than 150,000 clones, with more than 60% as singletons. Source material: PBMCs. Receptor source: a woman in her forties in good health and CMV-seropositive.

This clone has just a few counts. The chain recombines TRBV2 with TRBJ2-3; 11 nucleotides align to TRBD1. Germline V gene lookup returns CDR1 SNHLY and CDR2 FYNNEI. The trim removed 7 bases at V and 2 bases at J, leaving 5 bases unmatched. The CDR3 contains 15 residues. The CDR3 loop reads CASMTGQGATDTQYF. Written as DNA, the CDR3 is TGTGCCAGCATGACAGGACAGGGGGCCACAGATACGCAGTATTTT.

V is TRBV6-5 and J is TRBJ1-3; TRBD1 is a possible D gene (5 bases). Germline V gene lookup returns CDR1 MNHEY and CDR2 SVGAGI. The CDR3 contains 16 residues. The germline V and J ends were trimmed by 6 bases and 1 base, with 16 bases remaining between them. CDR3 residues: CASSYTVRGSGNTIYF. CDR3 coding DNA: TGTGCCAGCAGCTACACCGTTAGGGGTTCTGGAAACACCATATATTTT.

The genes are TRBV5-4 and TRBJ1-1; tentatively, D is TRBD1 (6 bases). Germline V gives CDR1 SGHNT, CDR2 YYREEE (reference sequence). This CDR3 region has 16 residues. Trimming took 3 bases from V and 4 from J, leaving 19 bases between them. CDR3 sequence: CASSSTAITGSTEAFF. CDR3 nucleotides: TGTGCCAGCAGCTCTACTGCTATCACAGGGAGCACTGAAGCTTTCTTT.

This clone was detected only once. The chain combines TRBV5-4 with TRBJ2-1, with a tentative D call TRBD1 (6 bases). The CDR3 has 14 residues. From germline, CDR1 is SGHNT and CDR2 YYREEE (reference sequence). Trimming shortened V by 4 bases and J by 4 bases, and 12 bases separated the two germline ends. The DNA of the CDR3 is TGTGCCAGCAGCCGAGAGCAGGGGTACAATGAGCAGTTCTTC. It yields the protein CASSREQGYNEQFF.

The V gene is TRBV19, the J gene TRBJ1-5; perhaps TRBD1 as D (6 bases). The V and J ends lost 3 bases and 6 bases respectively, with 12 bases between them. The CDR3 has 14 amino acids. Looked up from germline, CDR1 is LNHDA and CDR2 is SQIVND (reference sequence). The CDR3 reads CASSIRGGFQPQHF. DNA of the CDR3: TGTGCCAGTAGTATTAGGGGGGGCTTTCAGCCCCAGCATTTT.

The CDR3 DNA is TGTGCCAGCAGCCAAGGACTAGCGGGGAACAATGAGCAGTTCTTC. It is translated as CASSQGLAGNNEQFF. The chain carries TRBV4-2 and TRBJ2-1, with 11 positions matching TRBD2. Unmatched junction bases numbered 1, after V lost 1 base and J lost 5 bases. This CDR3 region has 15 residues. Germline loops: CDR1 LGHNA, CDR2 YNFKEQ.

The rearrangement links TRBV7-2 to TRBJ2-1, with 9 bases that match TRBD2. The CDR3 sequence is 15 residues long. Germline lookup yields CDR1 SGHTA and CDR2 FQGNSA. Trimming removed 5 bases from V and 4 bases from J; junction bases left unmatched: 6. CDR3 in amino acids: CASSPPSGGYNEQFF. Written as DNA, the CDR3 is TGTGCCAGCAGCCCGCCCAGCGGGGGGTACAATGAGCAGTTCTTC.

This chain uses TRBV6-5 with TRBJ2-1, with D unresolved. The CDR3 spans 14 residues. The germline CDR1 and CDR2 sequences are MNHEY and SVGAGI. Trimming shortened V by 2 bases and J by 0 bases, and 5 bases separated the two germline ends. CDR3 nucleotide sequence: TGTGCCAGCAGTTACGTCAGCTCCTACAATGAGCAGTTCTTC. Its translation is CASSYVSSYNEQFF.

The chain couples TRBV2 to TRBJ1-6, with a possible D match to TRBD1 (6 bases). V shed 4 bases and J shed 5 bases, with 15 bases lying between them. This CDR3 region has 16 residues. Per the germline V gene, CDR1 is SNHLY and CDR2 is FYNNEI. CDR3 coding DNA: TGTGCCAGCAGTGTAATCGGAGGACAGCATAATTCACCCCTCCACTTT. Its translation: CASSVIGGQHNSPLHF.

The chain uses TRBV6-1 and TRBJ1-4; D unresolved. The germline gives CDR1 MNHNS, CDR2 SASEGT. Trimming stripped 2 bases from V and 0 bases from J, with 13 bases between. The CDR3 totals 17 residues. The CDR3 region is CASSELNSVTTNEKLFF. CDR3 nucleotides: TGTGCCAGCAGTGAACTCAACTCCGTGACAACTAATGAAAAACTGTTTTTT.

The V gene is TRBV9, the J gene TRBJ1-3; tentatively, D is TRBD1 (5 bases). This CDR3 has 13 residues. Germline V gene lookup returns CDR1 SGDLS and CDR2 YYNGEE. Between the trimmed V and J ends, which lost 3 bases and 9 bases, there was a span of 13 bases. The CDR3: CASSAYPGGTIYF. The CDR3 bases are TGTGCCAGCAGCGCCTACCCGGGGGGCACCATATATTTT.

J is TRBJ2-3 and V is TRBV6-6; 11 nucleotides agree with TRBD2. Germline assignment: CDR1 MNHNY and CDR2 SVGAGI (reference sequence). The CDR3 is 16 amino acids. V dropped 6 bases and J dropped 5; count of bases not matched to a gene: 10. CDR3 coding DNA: TGTGCCAGCAGCCTATCGACTAGCGGGAACGGAGATACGCAGTATTTT. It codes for CASSLSTSGNGDTQYF.

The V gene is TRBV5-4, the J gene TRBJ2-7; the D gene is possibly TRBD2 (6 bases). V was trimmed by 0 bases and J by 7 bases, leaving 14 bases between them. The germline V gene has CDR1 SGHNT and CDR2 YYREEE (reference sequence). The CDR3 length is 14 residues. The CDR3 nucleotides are TGTGCCAGCAGCTTGGAGGGGCGCGCGGGGGAGCAGTACTTC. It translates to CASSLEGRAGEQYF.

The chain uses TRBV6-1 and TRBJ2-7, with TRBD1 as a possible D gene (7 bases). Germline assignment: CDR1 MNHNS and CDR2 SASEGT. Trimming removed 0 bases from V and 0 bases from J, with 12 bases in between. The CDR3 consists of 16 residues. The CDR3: CASSEAQGGSSYEQYF. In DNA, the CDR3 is TGTGCCAGCAGTGAAGCCCAGGGGGGTAGCTCCTACGAGCAGTACTTC.

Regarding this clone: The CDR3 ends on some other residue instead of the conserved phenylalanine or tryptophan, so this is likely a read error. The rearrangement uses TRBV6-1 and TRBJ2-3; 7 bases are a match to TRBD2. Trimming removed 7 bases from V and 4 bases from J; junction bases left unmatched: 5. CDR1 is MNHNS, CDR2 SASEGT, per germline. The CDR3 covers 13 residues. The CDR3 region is CASTPGGADTQYL. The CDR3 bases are TGTGCCAGCACTCCTGGGGGGGCAGATACGCAGTATCTT.

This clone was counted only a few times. Here the CDR3 DNA reads TGTGCCAGTAAGGGGGCATCTCATGGCTACACCTTC. The encoded protein is CASKGASHGYTF. V usage is TRBV19 and J usage is TRBJ1-2, with 7 bases fitting TRBD1. CDR1 LNHDA and CDR2 SQIVND come from the germline V gene (reference sequence). V gave up 7 bases and J gave up 6 bases; unmatched junction bases: 5. The CDR3 has 12 residues.

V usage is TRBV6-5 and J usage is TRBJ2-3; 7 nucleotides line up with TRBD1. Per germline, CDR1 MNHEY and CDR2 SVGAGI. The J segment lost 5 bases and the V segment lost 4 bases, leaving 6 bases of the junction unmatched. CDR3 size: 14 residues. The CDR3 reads CASSFTTGQDTQYF. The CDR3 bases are TGTGCCAGCAGTTTCACGACAGGGCAAGATACGCAGTATTTT.

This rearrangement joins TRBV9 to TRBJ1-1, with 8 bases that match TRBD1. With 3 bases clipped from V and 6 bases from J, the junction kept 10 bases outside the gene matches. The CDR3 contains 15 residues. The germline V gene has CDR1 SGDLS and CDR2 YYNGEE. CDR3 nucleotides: TGTGCCAGCAGCGAGAGGACAGGGTCGGAGGCTGAAGCTTTCTTT. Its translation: CASSERTGSEAEAFF.

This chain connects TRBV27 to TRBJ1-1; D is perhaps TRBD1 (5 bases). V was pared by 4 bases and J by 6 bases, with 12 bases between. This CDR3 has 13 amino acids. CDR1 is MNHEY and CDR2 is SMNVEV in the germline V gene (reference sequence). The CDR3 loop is CASSWTGGAEAFF. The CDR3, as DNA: TGTGCCAGCAGTTGGACGGGAGGGGCTGAAGCTTTCTTT.

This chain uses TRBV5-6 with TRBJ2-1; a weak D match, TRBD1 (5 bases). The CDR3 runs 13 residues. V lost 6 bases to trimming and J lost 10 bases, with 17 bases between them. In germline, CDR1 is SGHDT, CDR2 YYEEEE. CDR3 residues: CASTWGIPREQFF. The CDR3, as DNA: TGTGCCAGCACCTGGGGCATCCCGAGGGAGCAGTTCTTC.

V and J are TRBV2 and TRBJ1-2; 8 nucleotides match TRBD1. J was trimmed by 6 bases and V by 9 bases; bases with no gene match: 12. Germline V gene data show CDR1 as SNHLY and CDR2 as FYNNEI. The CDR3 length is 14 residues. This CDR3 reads CASPKGQGANGYTF. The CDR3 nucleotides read TGTGCCAGTCCCAAGGGGCAGGGGGCGAATGGCTACACCTTC.

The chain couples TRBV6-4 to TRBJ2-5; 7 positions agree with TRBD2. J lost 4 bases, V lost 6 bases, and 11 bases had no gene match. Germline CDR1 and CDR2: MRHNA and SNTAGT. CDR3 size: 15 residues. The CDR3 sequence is CASSPTGGEGETQYF. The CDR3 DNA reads TGTGCCAGCAGCCCCACAGGCGGGGAGGGAGAGACCCAGTACTTC.

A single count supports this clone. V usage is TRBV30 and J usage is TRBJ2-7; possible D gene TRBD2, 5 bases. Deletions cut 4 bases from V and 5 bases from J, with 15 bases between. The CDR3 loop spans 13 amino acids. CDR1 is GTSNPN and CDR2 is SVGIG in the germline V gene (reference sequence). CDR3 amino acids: CAWNGGLRDEQYF. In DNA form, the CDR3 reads TGTGCCTGGAACGGCGGACTGAGGGACGAGCAGTACTTC. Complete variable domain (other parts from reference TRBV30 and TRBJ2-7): SQTIHQWPATLVQPVGSPLSLECTVEGTSNPNLYWYRQAAGRGLQLLFYSVGIGQISSEVPQNLSASRPQDRQFILSSKKLLLSDSGFYLCAWNGGLRDEQYFGPGTRLTVT.

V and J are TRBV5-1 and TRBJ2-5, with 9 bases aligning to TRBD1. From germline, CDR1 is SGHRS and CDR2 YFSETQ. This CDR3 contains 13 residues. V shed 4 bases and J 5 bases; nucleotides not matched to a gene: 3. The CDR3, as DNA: TGCGCCAGCAGCACCGACAGGGGGGAGACCCAGTACTTC. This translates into CASSTDRGETQYF.

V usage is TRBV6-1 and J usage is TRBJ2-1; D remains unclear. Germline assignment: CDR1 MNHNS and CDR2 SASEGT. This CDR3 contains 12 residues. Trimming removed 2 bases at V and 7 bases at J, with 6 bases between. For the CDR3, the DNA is TGTGCCAGCAGTGAAAGGCGGAATGAGCAGTTCTTC. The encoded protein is CASSERRNEQFF.

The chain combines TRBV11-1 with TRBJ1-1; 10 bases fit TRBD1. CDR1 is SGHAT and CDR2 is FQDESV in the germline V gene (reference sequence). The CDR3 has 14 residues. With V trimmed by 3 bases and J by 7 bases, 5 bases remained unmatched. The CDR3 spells CASSFGTGEGEAFF. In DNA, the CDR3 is TGTGCCAGCAGCTTCGGGACAGGGGAGGGTGAAGCTTTCTTT. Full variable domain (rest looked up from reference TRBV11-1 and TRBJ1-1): EAEVAQSPRYKITEKSQAVAFWCDPISGHATLYWYRQILGQGPELLVQFQDESVVDDSQLPKDRFSAERLKGVDSTLKIQPAELGDSAMYLCASSFGTGEGEAFFGQGTRLTVV.

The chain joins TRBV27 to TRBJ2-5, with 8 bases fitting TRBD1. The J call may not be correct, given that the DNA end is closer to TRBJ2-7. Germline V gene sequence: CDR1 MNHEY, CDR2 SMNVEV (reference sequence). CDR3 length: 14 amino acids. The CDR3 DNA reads TGTGCCAGCAAGTTGGGACAGGCCTCCTACGAGCAGTACTTC. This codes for CASKLGQASYEQYF.

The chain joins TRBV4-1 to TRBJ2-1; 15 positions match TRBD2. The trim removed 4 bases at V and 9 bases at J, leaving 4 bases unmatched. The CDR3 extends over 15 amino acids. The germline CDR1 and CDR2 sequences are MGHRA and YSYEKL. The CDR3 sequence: CASSPGLAGGLEQFF. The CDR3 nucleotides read TGCGCCAGCAGCCCGGGACTAGCGGGGGGTCTTGAGCAGTTCTTC.